A selection of T cell receptor beta chains follows, all from one sample in a study of blood T cells in healthy people across ages. Using its own MiXCR run on the 5' RACE reads, TCRdb lists one record per CDR3 protein. The profile covers 750,000 to 950,000 distinct CDR3 sequences, with roughly 53% appearing a single time and under 50% taken by the ten largest. Sequencing was done on a sample of blood. These receptors were obtained from a man aged 80 or over in good health. Each CDR3 is given with its conserved first and last residue. D genes are given only for firm matches. The size field is filled for only some rows; it gives once, few, many or a size class.

d_gene	abundance	v_gene	j_gene	CDR3nt	CDR3aa
NA	few	TRBV20-1	TRBJ2-7	TGCAGTGCTAGAAGGGGCGGACAGTCCTACGAGCAGTACTTC	CSARRGGQSYEQYF
TRBD1	NA	TRBV28	TRBJ2-7	TGTGCCAGCAGTTTGTTTCGGGACAGGGCCTTATACGAGCAGTACTTC	CASSLFRDRALYEQYF
NA	NA	TRBV7-6	TRBJ1-6	TGTGCCAGCAGCCCACAGGGTCTCTATAATTCACCCCTCCACTTT	CASSPQGLYNSPLHF
NA	few	TRBV5-1	TRBJ2-7	TGCGCCAGCAGCGCCGGACTGGCAAAACTGGGCTACGAGCAGTACTTC	CASSAGLAKLGYEQYF
TRBD2	NA	TRBV11-2	TRBJ2-4	TGCGCCAGCACCGTCTCTAGCGGAGTTTACGCGCAGTACTTC	CASTVSSGVYAQYF
NA	NA	TRBV19	TRBJ1-1	TGTGCCAGTAGTATAGTAGGCGTTACCAACACTGAAGCTTTCTTT	CASSIVGVTNTEAFF
NA	once	TRBV10-3	TRBJ2-5	TGTGCCATCAGCACGCTCGAGGGGACCGGAGTCCAAGAGACCCTGTACTTC	CAISTLEGTGVQETLYF
TRBD1	NA	TRBV12-3/TRBV12-4	TRBJ2-3	TGTGCCAGCAGCTTGGACAGGGGGGAGCACAGATACGCGTATTTT	CASSLDRGEHRYAYF
NA	NA	TRBV5-6	TRBJ1-2	TGTGCCAGCAGCGTGAACGGCGCGCCCTATGGCTACACCTTC	CASSVNGAPYGYTF
NA	NA	TRBV7-2	TRBJ1-1	TGTGCCAGCAGCTTAGGGGGGTTGTTCGGTGAAGCTTTCTTT	CASSLGGLFGEAFF
NA	few	TRBV3-1	TRBJ2-5	TGTGCCAGCAGTCAAAGGGCCGGGCCGGGGGAGCAGTACTTC	CASSQRAGPGEQYF
NA	NA	TRBV20-1	TRBJ2-7	TGCAGTGCTAGTTACCCCGGGACCCGCTCCTACAATGAGCAGTACTTC	CSASYPGTRSYNEQYF
NA	NA	TRBV4-2	TRBJ1-1	TGTGCCAGCAGCCAAGATTTGGGGGGTTCGAACACTGAAGCTTTCTTT	CASSQDLGGSNTEAFF
TRBD2	few	TRBV28	TRBJ2-7	TGTGCCAGCAGCCCCGGCGGGGGTCTCTACTCCTACGAGCAGTACTTC	CASSPGGGLYSYEQYF
TRBD2	NA	TRBV7-2	TRBJ2-5	TGTGCCAGCGGCTTAGATGGGGGAGGGAACAATGAGCAGTACTTC	CASGLDGGGNNEQYF
NA	few	TRBV3-1	TRBJ1-2	TGTGCCAGCAGCCACGGACAGAACCTTAATGGCTACACCTTC	CASSHGQNLNGYTF